These 2 T cell receptor beta chains originate from one sample sequenced in a study of PD-1 blockade in classical Hodgkin lymphoma. Autologous stem cell transplantation was followed by relapse in every patient, and brentuximab vedotin exposure varied. Libraries were prepared by immunoSEQ multiplex PCR; TCRdb keeps only in-frame clonotypes and omits some of them. The sample holds 100,000 to 130,000 clones, around 89% seen once. The input for sequencing was peripheral blood mononuclear cells (PBMCs), taken before the second cycle of nivolumab. The receptor source for this set is a human donor with classical Hodgkin lymphoma.

J is TRBJ2-5 and V is TRBV6-1; no reliable D call. Trimming took off 4 bases at V and 5 bases at J, with 8 bases between the two ends. Germline lookup yields CDR1 MNHNS and CDR2 SASEGT. CDR3 length equals 12 residues. CDR3 amino acids: CASSGVLETQYF. The CDR3 DNA is TGTGCCAGCAGTGGAGTGTTGGAGACCCAGTACTTC.

This clone was seen a handful of times. The V call is TRBV25-1, the J call TRBJ2-7; D is perhaps TRBD1 (5 bases). The V end was cut by 6 bases, the J end by 5 bases, with 8 bases between. Germline V gives CDR1 MGHDK, CDR2 SYGVNS. The CDR3 extends over 11 amino acids. The CDR3 loop reads CASRAGNEQYF. The CDR3 coding sequence is TGTGCCAGCAGGGCAGGGAACGAGCAGTACTTC.